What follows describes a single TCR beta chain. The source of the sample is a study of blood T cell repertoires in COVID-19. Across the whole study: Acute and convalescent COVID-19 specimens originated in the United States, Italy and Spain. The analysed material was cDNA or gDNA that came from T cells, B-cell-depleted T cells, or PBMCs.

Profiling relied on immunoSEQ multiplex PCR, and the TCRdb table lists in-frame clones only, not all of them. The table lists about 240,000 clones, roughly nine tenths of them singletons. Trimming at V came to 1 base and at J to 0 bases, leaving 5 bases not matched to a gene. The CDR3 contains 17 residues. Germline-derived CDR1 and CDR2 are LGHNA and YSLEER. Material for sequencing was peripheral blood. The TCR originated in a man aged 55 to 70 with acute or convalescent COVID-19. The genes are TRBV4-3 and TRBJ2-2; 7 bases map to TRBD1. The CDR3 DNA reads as TGCGCCAGCAGCCAAGCCCCAGGGGGTTCGAACACCGGGGAGCTGTTTTTT. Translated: CASSQAPGGSNTGELFF.